The present TCR beta chain was sequenced within a study of cytomegalovirus exposure and HLA in healthy donors. As for the study in general: Early release data held around 80 million unique TCRs from HLA-typed donors. Membership in the Caucasian-associated ancestry cluster was found for around 85% of 300 to 500 genotyped donors.

The PCR contained 60 Vbeta and 13 Jbeta primers. Produced via immunoSEQ multiplex PCR; TCRdb's table is partial and in-frame only. The table shows some 220,000 clones, with 75% to 90% occurring only once. The CDR3 has 13 residues. The V end lost 7 bases, the J end lost 2 bases, and 11 bases lay between the germline ends. Germline CDR1 and CDR2: SGHTA and FQGNSA. The study, taken as a whole, reports: Researchers counted around 160 TCR beta chains as cytomegalovirus-associated. Earlier analysis looked at TCR beta V segments, and most were productive about 90% or about 30% of the time.

As to this clone: Its antigen is undetermined.

Sequenced material: PBMCs. The source of this sequence is a woman between 18 and 29 years old in good health and CMV-seronegative. The J gene is TRBJ2-5, the V gene TRBV7-2; the D gene is possibly TRBD2 (5 bases). The CDR3 is CASTRTLQETQYF. In DNA, the CDR3 is TGTGCCAGCACGCGGACTTTACAAGAGACCCAGTACTTC.